The text below deals with one T cell receptor beta chain. Original handling: Cell counts per sample came from amplifying reference gene primers. Measured with immunoSEQ multiplex PCR; TCRdb has only the in-frame clones, and not every one. V, J and clone size are those of that table, while D and trimming were read from the DNA. Of 150,000 or so clones listed, 74% are singletons. The sample originates from a study of blood T cell repertoires in COVID-19. As for the study in general: Samples came from the United States, Italy and Spain, spanning acute and convalescent COVID-19. In each case, the material was cDNA or gDNA derived from T cells, B-cell-depleted T cells, or PBMCs.

The CDR3 consists of 16 residues. Per germline, CDR1 MNHEY and CDR2 SMNVEV (reference sequence). Trimming pared 4 bases from V and 1 base from J, leaving 16 bases between. Material for sequencing was peripheral blood. This receptor was obtained from a woman aged 80 or over with acute or convalescent COVID-19. V gene TRBV27 combines with J gene TRBJ1-1, with D possibly TRBD1 on 5 matching bases. The CDR3 loop is CASSSYRQSTNTEAFF. The CDR3 DNA reads as TGTGCCAGCAGTTCTTATCGACAGAGTACGAACACTGAAGCTTTCTTT.